The sequence of this TCR beta chain was determined in a study of cytomegalovirus exposure and HLA in healthy donors. Overall study context: Genotyping showed roughly 76% of 398 donors falling in the Caucasian-associated ancestry cluster. General study results and limits: A missense DCLRE1C variant was associated with V- and J-gene trimming of TCR beta chains in a later analysis, and an independent cohort replicated the association.

PCR amplification relied on 60 Vbeta primers (plus 13 Jbeta primers). Produced via immunoSEQ multiplex PCR; TCRdb's table is partial and in-frame only. Altogether under 200,000 clones are present, approximately 79% being singletons, with the ten largest covering under 1.5%. This clone showed up just once. What it recognizes is unknown. Germline V gene lookup returns CDR1 WNHNN and CDR2 SYGVQD (reference sequence). The V end was cut by 5 bases, the J end by 1 base, with 11 bases between. CDR3 size: 14 residues. Regarding donors, all were healthy bone marrow donors. The receptor was derived from a man aged 60 to 75 in good health and CMV-seronegative. Sequenced sample: PBMCs. V usage is TRBV10-1 and J usage is TRBJ1-1, with a weak D call TRBD1 (6 bases). CDR3 in DNA: TGCGCCAGCAGTCAGGGGACACCGAACACTGAAGCTTTCTTT. Encoded protein: CASSQGTPNTEAFF.